These 12 T cell receptor beta chains originate from one sample sequenced in a study of CD8 T cells in ankylosing spondylitis (TCRdb year 2017). Here is what the overall study found, with its caveats: Blood from ankylosing spondylitis patients appeared to be characterized by a TCR beta motif made up of 8 or 9 highly homologous amino acid variants.

Library prep was done by 5' RACE. This sample was sequenced with an Illumina HiSeq 2500. Through fastp at Q25 and MiXCR, TCRdb rebuilt clones from the public reads, retaining in-frame beta chains. Rows merge per CDR3 protein into single entries with the most common DNA and genes. For this sample there are around 480,000 distinct CDR3 sequences; roughly 17% appear just once. In total, the top ten clones hold just over 1% of the sample. Their specific antigens are unknown. Input material: blood, either unsorted or a sorted T cell fraction (not recorded which). The receptors derive from a male donor with ankylosing spondylitis.

The CDR3 is CASSLHGSDQETQYF. The CDR3 DNA reads TGTGCCAGCAGCTTACACGGCAGTGATCAAGAGACCCAGTACTTC. This chain uses TRBV11-2 with TRBJ2-5, with unresolved D. V gave up 2 bases and J gave up 2 bases, with 12 bases separating them. Germline-derived CDR1 and CDR2 are SGHAT and FQNNGV. The CDR3 sequence is 15 residues long.

This clonotype was seen at least ten times. The DNA of the CDR3 is TGCGCCAGCAGCACGGGACAGGGGGGACCACGTCCCTACGAGCAGTACTTC. Amino acids: CASSTGQGGPRPYEQYF. The chain carries TRBV5-1 and TRBJ2-7, with 11 bases that match TRBD1. Germline assignment: CDR1 SGHRS and CDR2 YFSETQ. The CDR3 consists of 17 residues. Germline trimming cut 4 bases from V and 2 bases from J; bases unmatched to any gene: 11.

In regard to this clonotype: Here the CDR3 omits its conserved ending phenylalanine or tryptophan, so a read error is the likely source. The chain employs TRBV7-2 and TRBJ2-5, with 9 nucleotides matching TRBD1. This CDR3 region has 15 residues. V lost 5 bases to trimming and J lost 5 bases; unmatched junction nucleotides: 9. Germline V gene sequence: CDR1 SGHTA, CDR2 FQGNSA. CDR3 DNA sequence: TGTGCCAGCAGCATTAACAGGGGGCCGACGGAGACCCAGTACCTC. This encodes CASSINRGPTETQYL.

This clonotype was detected only a few times. This sequence joins TRBV20-1 and TRBJ1-4, with TRBD1 matching 9 bases. Per the germline V gene, CDR1 is DFQATT and CDR2 is SNEGSKA (reference sequence). The length of the CDR3 is 12 residues. The CDR3 nucleotides are TGCGGGACAGGGCCTAATAATGAAAAACTGTTTTTT. This sequence encodes CGTGPNNEKLFF.

In this sample, this clonotype turned up a few times. The chain recombines TRBV6-5 with TRBJ2-6; possibly TRBD1 or TRBD2 for D (5 bases each). Trimming took off 0 bases at V and 6 bases at J, with 15 bases between the two ends. The CDR3 spans 17 residues. The germline V gene encodes CDR1 MNHEY and CDR2 SVGAGI. The DNA of the CDR3 is TGTGCCAGCAGTTACTCGAGGGGTCAGTCCGTGGCCAACGTCCTGACTTTC. Its translation: CASSYSRGQSVANVLTF.

This chain uses TRBV12-3 or TRBV12-4 with TRBJ2-2, with TRBD2 identical over 8 bases. Trimming cost V 6 bases and J 4 bases; bases outside gene matches: 16. The CDR3 totals 18 residues. The CDR3: CASRPSPGGAAVTGELFF. For the CDR3, the DNA is TGTGCCAGCAGACCCTCACCCGGGGGGGCCGCTGTCACCGGGGAGCTGTTTTTT.

This chain joins TRBV5-1 and TRBJ2-3; the D call may be TRBD1 or TRBD2 (6 bases each). Germline lookup yields CDR1 SGHRS and CDR2 YFSETQ. The CDR3 sequence is 17 residues long. The V gene lost 4 bases and the J gene lost 5 bases, with 23 bases spanning the gap. The CDR3 spells CASSGSRDFKGEDTQYF. The CDR3 DNA is TGCGCCAGCAGCGGCTCCCGGGACTTCAAGGGGGAAGATACGCAGTATTTT.

The chain is built from TRBV4-2 and TRBJ2-1; 8 nucleotides align to TRBD2. The germline V gene encodes CDR1 LGHNA and CDR2 YNFKEQ. This CDR3 region has 16 residues. The V and J ends lost 4 bases and 3 bases, in that order; junction bases with no gene match: 8. The CDR3 bases are TGTGCCAGCAGCCTCGCTACTAGCGGATACTACAATGAGCAGTTCTTC. It codes for CASSLATSGYYNEQFF.

This clonotype appeared many times. The CDR3 spells CATSREANEKLFF. In nucleotides, the CDR3 is TGTGCCACCAGCAGAGAGGCTAATGAAAAACTGTTTTTT. The V and J genes are TRBV15 and TRBJ1-4; D uncertain. From germline, CDR1 is LNHNV and CDR2 YYDKDF (reference sequence). CDR3 size: 13 residues. The ends were cut back, 0 bases at V and 3 bases at J, with 2 bases in the middle.

The chain joins TRBV7-2 to TRBJ2-5; perhaps D is TRBD1 or TRBD2 (5 bases each). The V gene lost 10 bases and the J gene lost 4 bases, with 19 bases spanning the gap. This CDR3 has 14 residues. Germline CDR1 and CDR2: SGHTA and FQGNSA. The CDR3: CATYQFKGRETQYF. The CDR3 coding sequence is TGTGCCACCTACCAATTTAAGGGGAGAGAGACCCAGTACTTC.

This clonotype was counted a few times. The chain combines TRBV28 with TRBJ2-2; TRBD2 agrees at 8 bases. V was clipped by 7 bases and J by 2 bases; unmatched bases: 12. CDR3 length: 17 amino acids. Germline V gene data show CDR1 as MDHEN and CDR2 as SYDVKM. This CDR3 reads CASIGAGELGNTGELFF. For the CDR3, the DNA is TGTGCCAGCATCGGAGCGGGAGAGCTTGGTAACACCGGGGAGCTGTTTTTT.

This chain's CDR3 is CASHRGLGYGYTF. DNA of the CDR3: TGTGCCAGTCACAGGGGGTTGGGCTATGGCTACACCTTC. The rearrangement uses TRBV6-1 and TRBJ1-2, with TRBD1 matching over 8 bases. J gave up 4 bases and V 9 bases, and 7 bases lay outside the gene matches. The germline V gene has CDR1 MNHNS and CDR2 SASEGT. The CDR3 consists of 13 residues.